The T cell receptor beta chain described here comes from a study of Ad26.COV2.S vaccination and SARS-CoV-2 variants (dated by TCRdb to the early 2020s). Regarding the research as a whole: TCRbeta repertoire sequencing served as the tool for gauging how specific and how broad the SARS-CoV-2-reactive T cell receptors were following Ad26.COV2.S vaccination. A total of approximately 30 samples were included in the TCR-sequenced set, comprising roughly 19 Ad26.COV2.S vaccine recipients, 5 placebo recipients and 8 SARS-CoV-2 convalescent individuals.

In the germline V gene, CDR1 corresponds to SGHAT and CDR2 to FQNNGV. V and J are truncated by 5 bases and 3 bases respectively, leaving an intervening sequence of 8 bases. Inclusive of the bounding cysteine and phenylalanine, the CDR3 is 12 residues long. Only the CDR3 DNA stays, 36 bases, in frame from base 1. The immunoSEQ Assay was used to sequence TCRbeta CDR3 regions. After extraction, genomic DNA underwent amplification by bias-controlled multiplex PCR, followed by high-throughput sequencing. The original pipeline was this. To quantify the absolute abundance of every unique TCRbeta CDR3 region, sequences were collapsed and filtered. T cell fraction was estimated by normalizing TCRbeta template counts to usable DNA, which was measured by amplifying reference genes present in all nucleated cells. Repertoire TCRs were annotated as SARS-CoV-2-specific by exact matching of V gene, CDR3 amino acid sequence and J gene to a known reactive TCR set. MIRA supplied the reference SARS-CoV-2 TCR set, which was filtered for enrichment in COVID-19-positive ImmuneCODE repertoires so that public or cross-reactive TCRs were removed. Using the MIRA antigens, annotated TCRs were further analysed by specific ORF or by position within an ORF. Breadth was defined as annotated unique rearrangements over total unique productive rearrangements; depth was the summed frequency of those rearrangements. Two-sided Wilcoxon rank-sum tests were applied when comparing TCR breadth between groups. This is the immuneACCESS table as TCRdb keeps it, with only in-frame sequences that have V and J called. A part of the clones is gone; compared with another copy, unresolved V genes explain less than half, and the rest is unexplained. V and J calls and clone size are copied from that table; D and trimming were computed from the DNA. The sample has more than 40,000 clones on record, roughly 80% of them singletons. The ten biggest clones cover roughly half of the sample.

Note on this clone: Its binding antigen is unknown. No base-level quality is on record; no much larger clone is a single base apart.

Broader findings and caveats from the paper: Comparable non-spike TCR breadth was observed between vaccine and placebo recipients, consistent with only spike being contained in the vaccine. The authors noted that the TCR breadth and depth analyses may have underestimated total T cell responses. Compared with placebo recipients, Ad26.COV2.S recipients showed higher spike-specific TCR breadth (P = 0.0014). After vaccination, spike-specific CD8+ and CD4+ T cell responses were reported to show substantial breadth.

In the paper's terms, the time point label means: individuals recovered from natural SARS-CoV-2 infection. Sequencing used peripheral blood, obtained after recovery from COVID-19. The receptor comes from a human donor who had recovered from COVID-19. The chain is made from TRBV11-2 and TRBJ2-7; no D gene call is confident. The CDR3 sequence is CASSAHGYEQYF. The bases are TGTGCCAGCAGCGCTCACGGCTACGAGCAGTACTTC.